These 10 T cell receptor beta chains originate from one sample sequenced in a study of T-cell reconstitution after alpha-beta-depleted transplantation in children. The TCRbeta library was prepared with unique molecular identifiers. MiXCR, run by TCRdb on the PCR reads, gives a single entry per CDR3 protein. The table has over 200,000 distinct CDR3 sequences, 8% to 9.5% seen once. The input for sequencing was PBMCs from the stem cell graft donor, taken from the stem cell graft. Receptors originate from a human donor who donated a stem cell graft to a child with acute lymphoblastic leukemia.

This clonotype was seen a handful of times. The chain employs TRBV5-1 and TRBJ2-7; tentative D call: TRBD2 (6 bases). CDR1 is SGHRS, CDR2 YFSETQ, per germline. The CDR3 runs to 15 residues. The V end lost 2 bases, the J end lost 3 bases, and 15 bases lay between the germline ends. The chain's CDR3 is CASSFGGLTGYEQYF. The CDR3 bases are TGCGCCAGCAGCTTCGGGGGTCTGACTGGCTACGAGCAGTACTTC.

This chain uses TRBV5-1 with TRBJ1-6, with 8 bases matching TRBD1. The CDR3 is 16 residues long. V shed 0 bases and J 11 bases; nucleotides not matched to a gene: 10. Per the germline V gene, CDR1 is SGHRS and CDR2 is YFSETQ. The CDR3 DNA reads as TGCGCCAGCAGCTTGGGACAGGGGCCGGTCCAGCCACCCCTCCACTTT. This codes for CASSLGQGPVQPPLHF.

Points on this clonotype: The junction differs from germline at one of its ends, possibly a read error. The genes are TRBV4-1 and TRBJ2-3; 12 nucleotides agree with TRBD2. There are 17 residues in the CDR3. Per germline, CDR1 MGHRA and CDR2 YSYEKL. CDR3 in DNA: TGCGCCAGCAGGCAAGGAGGACTAGCGGGGTACTCAGATACGCAGTATTTT. Translating gives CASRQGGLAGYSDTQYF.

This clonotype turned up a few times. This chain joins TRBV5-1 and TRBJ1-3; no clear D. Trimming cost V 4 bases and J 6 bases, with 8 bases left between them. Germline loops: CDR1 SGHRS, CDR2 YFSETQ. The CDR3 is made up of 12 amino acids. The CDR3 loop is CASSGTENTIYF. The CDR3 nucleotides read TGCGCCAGCAGCGGAACAGAAAACACCATATATTTT.

This clonotype occurred a few times. V and J are TRBV29-1 and TRBJ1-2, with unresolved D. The CDR3 is 10 residues long. Trimming removed 7 bases from V and 8 bases from J, with 11 bases in between. Germline V gene lookup returns CDR1 SQVTM and CDR2 ANQGSEA. This chain's CDR3 is CSAAPDGYTF. The CDR3, as DNA: TGCAGCGCCGCCCCGGACGGCTACACCTTC.

V and J are TRBV15 and TRBJ1-5; D remains unclear. The V gene lost 0 bases and the J gene lost 13 bases, with 13 bases spanning the gap. The CDR3 consists of 13 residues. Per germline, CDR1 LNHNV and CDR2 YYDKDF (reference sequence). The CDR3 DNA follows: TGTGCCACCAGCAGAGAGACCACTGGGATTCAGCATTTT. This sequence encodes CATSRETTGIQHF. Using reference TRBV15 and TRBJ1-5 for the parts outside the CDR3, the full variable domain is DAMVIQNPRYQVTQFGKPVTLSCSQTLNHNVMYWYQQKSSQAPKLLFHYYDKDFNNEADTPDNFQSRRPNTSFCFLDIRSPGLGDTAMYLCATSRETTGIQHFGDGTRLSIL.

This clonotype has only a few counts. The V gene is TRBV5-1, the J gene TRBJ1-2; a weak D match, TRBD1 (6 bases). The V and J ends lost 4 bases and 0 bases respectively, with 10 bases between them. The CDR3 has 14 residues. Germline CDR1 reads SGHRS; CDR2 reads YFSETQ. The CDR3 sequence is CASSLSGANYGYTF. The CDR3 bases are TGCGCCAGCAGCCTGTCAGGGGCTAACTATGGCTACACCTTC. The entire variable domain, with the rest obtained from reference TRBV5-1 and TRBJ1-2, is as follows: KAGVTQTPRYLIKTRGQQVTLSCSPISGHRSVSWYQQTPGQGLQFLFEYFSETQRNKGNFPGRFSGRQFSNSRSEMNVSTLELGDSALYLCASSLSGANYGYTFGSGTRLTVV.

This clonotype was observed a handful of times. The V gene is TRBV3-1, the J gene TRBJ1-2; no clear D gene. CDR1 is LGHDT, CDR2 YNNKEL, per germline (reference sequence). The CDR3 consists of 13 residues. V dropped 4 bases and J dropped 6 bases, with 12 bases sitting between them. CDR3 sequence (DNA): TGTGCCAGCAGCCGTAGGGAGAGGGATGGCTACACCTTC. It yields the protein CASSRRERDGYTF. The whole variable domain, remainder taken from reference TRBV3-1 and TRBJ1-2, is DTAVSQTPKYLVTQMGNDKSIKCEQNLGHDTMYWYKQDSKKFLKIMFSYNNKELIINETVPNRFSPKSPDKAHLNLHINSLELGDSAVYFCASSRRERDGYTFGSGTRLTVV.

This clonotype was seen more than once but under ten times. This chain joins TRBV12-3 or TRBV12-4 and TRBJ2-5, with unresolved D. The ends were cut back, 1 base at V and 6 bases at J, with 9 bases in the middle. CDR3 length equals 13 residues. CDR3 coding DNA: TGTGCCAGCAGTTTAGGCCGGGTAAAGACCCAGTACTTC. Amino acid sequence: CASSLGRVKTQYF.

The chain employs TRBV10-2 and TRBJ2-1, with D perhaps TRBD2 (6 bases). The germline gives CDR1 WSHSY, CDR2 SAAADI. This CDR3 is 14 amino acids long. Trimming removed 7 bases from V and 6 bases from J, with 16 bases in between. CDR3 region: CASTRRGSGNEQFF. In DNA, the CDR3 is TGCGCCAGCACTCGCCGGGGGTCGGGCAATGAGCAGTTCTTC.